This T cell receptor beta chain was identified during a study of OX40 agonist ivuxolimab in advanced cancers. For the study at large: Patients were treated with intravenous ivuxolimab, dosed at 0.01 to 10 mg/kg and infused every 2 weeks. Aged about 20 to 80 with a mean of 60 years, they were 75% to 85% male.

Worth noting for this clone: Its antigen is still unknown.

Sequenced by immunoSEQ multiplex PCR; TCRdb stores in-frame clones only, minus some. The table shows roughly 79,000 clones, with 91% occurring only once. The V and J ends lost 2 bases and 7 bases respectively, with 9 bases between them. Germline V gene sequence: CDR1 SNHLY, CDR2 FYNNEI. This CDR3 is built from 13 residues. Study conclusions and caveats: CD4+ and CD8+ blood T cells expanded clonally by week 6 at 0.1 to 3.0 mg/kg.

The chain combines TRBV2 with TRBJ1-5; D is undetermined. The material was CD4+ or CD8+ T cells sorted from blood, obtained in a trial of the OX40 agonist ivuxolimab. This TCR was recovered from an adult with an advanced solid tumor such as melanoma, head and neck, liver or kidney cancer. The DNA of the CDR3 is TGTGCCAGCAGTGAACGGGATTTACAGCCCCAGCATTTT. Translating gives CASSERDLQPQHF.